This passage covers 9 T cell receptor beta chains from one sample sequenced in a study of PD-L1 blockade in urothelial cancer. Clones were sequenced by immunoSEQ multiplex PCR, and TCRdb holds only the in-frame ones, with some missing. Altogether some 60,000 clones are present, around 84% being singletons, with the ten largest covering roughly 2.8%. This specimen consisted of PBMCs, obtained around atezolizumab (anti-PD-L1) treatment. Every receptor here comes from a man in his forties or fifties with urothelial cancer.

The CDR3 region has the DNA TGTGCCAGCAGCTTAGGTGGCAGGATAGTCTGGAATCAGCCCCAGCATTTT. Translating gives CASSLGGRIVWNQPQHF. The rearrangement joins TRBV7-8 to TRBJ1-5; D unresolved. CDR3 length: 17 residues. CDR1 and CDR2 (germline): SGHVS, FQNEAQ. V lost 1 base, J lost 4 bases, and 17 bases lay in between.

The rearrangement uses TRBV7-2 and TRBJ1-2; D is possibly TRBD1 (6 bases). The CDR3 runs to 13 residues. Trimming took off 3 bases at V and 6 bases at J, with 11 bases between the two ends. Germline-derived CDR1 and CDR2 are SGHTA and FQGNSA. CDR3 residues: CASSFDRNDGYTF. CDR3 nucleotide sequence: TGTGCCAGCAGCTTCGACAGGAATGATGGCTACACCTTC.

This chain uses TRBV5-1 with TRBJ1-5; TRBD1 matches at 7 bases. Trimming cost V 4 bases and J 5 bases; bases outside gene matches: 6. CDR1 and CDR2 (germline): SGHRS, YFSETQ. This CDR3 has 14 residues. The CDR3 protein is CASSTGQQDQPQHF. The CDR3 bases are TGCGCCAGCAGCACGGGACAGCAAGATCAGCCCCAGCATTTT.

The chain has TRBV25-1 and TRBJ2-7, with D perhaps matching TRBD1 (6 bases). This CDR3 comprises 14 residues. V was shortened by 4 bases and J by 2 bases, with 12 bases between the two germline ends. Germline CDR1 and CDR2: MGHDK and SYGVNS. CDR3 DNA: TGTGCCAGCAGTGTTTGGGACACAACCTACGAGCAGTACTTC. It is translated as CASSVWDTTYEQYF.

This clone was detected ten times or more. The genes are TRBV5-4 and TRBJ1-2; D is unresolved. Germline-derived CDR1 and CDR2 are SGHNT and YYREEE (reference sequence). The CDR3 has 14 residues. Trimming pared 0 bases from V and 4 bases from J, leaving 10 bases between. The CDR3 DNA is TGTGCCAGCAGCTTGGCCGCCGCGGGCTATGGCTACACCTTC. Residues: CASSLAAAGYGYTF. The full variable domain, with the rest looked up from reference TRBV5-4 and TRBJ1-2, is ETGVTQSPTHLIKTRGQQVTLRCSSQSGHNTVSWYQQALGQGPQFIFQYYREEENGRGNFPPRFSGLQFPNYSSELNVNALELDDSALYLCASSLAAAGYGYTFGSGTRLTVV.

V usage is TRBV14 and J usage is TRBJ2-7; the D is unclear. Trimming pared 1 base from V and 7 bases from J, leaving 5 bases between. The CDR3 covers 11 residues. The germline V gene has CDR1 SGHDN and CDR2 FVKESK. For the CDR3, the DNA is TGTGCCAGCAGCCAAGTCGGGGAGCAGTACTTC. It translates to CASSQVGEQYF.

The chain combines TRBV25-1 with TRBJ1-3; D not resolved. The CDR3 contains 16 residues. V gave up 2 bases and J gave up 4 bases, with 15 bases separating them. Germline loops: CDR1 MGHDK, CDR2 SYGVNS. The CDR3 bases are TGTGCCAGCAGTGAAGGCGCCTCCTCTAGGGGAAACACCATATATTTT. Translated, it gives CASSEGASSRGNTIYF.

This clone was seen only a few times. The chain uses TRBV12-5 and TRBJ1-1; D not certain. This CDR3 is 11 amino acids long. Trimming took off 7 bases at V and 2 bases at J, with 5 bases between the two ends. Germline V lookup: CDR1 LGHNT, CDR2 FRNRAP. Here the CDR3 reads CASASNTEAFF. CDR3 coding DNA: TGTGCTAGTGCTTCCAACACTGAAGCTTTCTTT.

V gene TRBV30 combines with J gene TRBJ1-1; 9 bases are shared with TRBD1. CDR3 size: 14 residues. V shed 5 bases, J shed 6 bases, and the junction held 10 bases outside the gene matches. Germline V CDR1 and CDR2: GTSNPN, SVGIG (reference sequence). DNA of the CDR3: TGTGCCTGGGCCAAGGACAGGGGTTTCGCTGAAGCTTTCTTT. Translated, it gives CAWAKDRGFAEAFF.